This T cell receptor (beta chain) was found in a study of memory B cells and T cells in multiple sclerosis. Study-level points and caveats: Compartments had unequal clone-set sizes, affecting shared clonotype counts.

Comment on this clone: The antigen remains undetermined.

Using immunoSEQ multiplex PCR, the repertoire was profiled, and TCRdb retains in-frame clones only, with some absent. The data contain over 10,000 clones, 70% to 90% of them singletons. This CDR3 has 16 amino acids. V lost 4 bases, J lost 4 bases, and 11 bases stayed unmatched. Looked up from germline, CDR1 is SNHLY and CDR2 is FYNNEI. After stimulus-free culture, autoproliferating CFSE-dim and non-proliferating CFSE-high T cells were sequenced separately. Pooled replicate wells came from about 50 million CFSE-labeled PBMCs cultured less than nine days without stimulus. Without exogenous stimuli, around 0.5 uM CFSE-labeled PBMCs were cultured serum-free.

The chain carries TRBV2 and TRBJ1-2, with 8 bases that match TRBD1. The TCR sequence derives from a human donor with multiple sclerosis. Sequenced material: PBMCs from blood kept in culture. The DNA for the CDR3 is TGTGCCAGCAGTGGCATACAGGGGGTACGGGGCTATGGCTACACCTTC. This translates into CASSGIQGVRGYGYTF.